This entry concerns a single TCR beta chain. In the original analysis: Reference gene primer amplification in the assay estimated nucleated cell counts. Method: immunoSEQ multiplex PCR; TCRdb's copy keeps in-frame clones and lacks some. From that table come the V and J calls and clone size; the DNA was used to work out D and trimming. The profile shows roughly 700,000 clones, approximately 90% of them singletons. This entry belongs to a study of blood T cell repertoires in COVID-19. Study summary: Both acute and convalescent COVID-19 samples were obtained from the United States, Italy and Spain. From T cells, B-cell-depleted T cells, or PBMCs came the material, which was cDNA or gDNA.

The receptor was isolated from a woman between 18 and 29 years old with acute or convalescent COVID-19. Sequencing was done on a sample of peripheral blood.

CDR3 region: CASSLNRVQPQHF. The CDR3 nucleotides read TGTGCCAGCAGCCTAAACAGGGTACAGCCCCAGCATTTT. The chain joins TRBV7-9 to TRBJ1-5; possible D gene TRBD1, 6 bases. CDR3 length: 13 amino acids. The V end lost 5 bases, the J end lost 7 bases, and 12 bases lay between the germline ends. CDR1 and CDR2 from the germline V gene are SEHNR and FQNEAQ (reference sequence). Full variable domain (remainder filled in from reference TRBV7-9 and TRBJ1-5): DTGVSQNPRHKITKRGQNVTFRCDPISEHNRLYWYRQTLGQGPEFLTYFQNEAQLEKSRLLSDRFSAERPKGSFSTLEIQRTEQGDSAMYLCASSLNRVQPQHFGDGTRLSIL.